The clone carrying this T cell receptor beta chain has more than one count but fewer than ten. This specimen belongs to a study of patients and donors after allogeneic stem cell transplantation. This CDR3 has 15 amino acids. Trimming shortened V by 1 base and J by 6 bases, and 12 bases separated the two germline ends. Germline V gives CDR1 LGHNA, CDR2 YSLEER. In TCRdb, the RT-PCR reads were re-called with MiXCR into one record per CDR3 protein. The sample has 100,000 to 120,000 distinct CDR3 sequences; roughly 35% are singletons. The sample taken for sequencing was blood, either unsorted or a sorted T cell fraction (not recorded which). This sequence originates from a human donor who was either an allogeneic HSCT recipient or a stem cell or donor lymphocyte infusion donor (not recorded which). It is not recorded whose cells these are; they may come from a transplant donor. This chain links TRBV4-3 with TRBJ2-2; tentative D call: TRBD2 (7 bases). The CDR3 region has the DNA TGCGCCAGCAGCCAAGGTCGGGGGGCCCCCGGGGAGCTGTTTTTT. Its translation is CASSQGRGAPGELFF.